Presented here are 10 T cell receptor beta chains from one specimen sequenced in a study of blood T cells in healthy people across ages. The authors ran a second PCR of about 6 to 12 cycles using a sample-barcoded 5' primer and a J-beta primer mix. TCRdb passed the 5' RACE reads through MiXCR, listing each CDR3 protein once. The table lists more than 800,000 distinct CDR3 sequences, under 35% of them singletons, with 15% to 20% in the top ten. Sequenced sample: blood. The receptors were gathered from an elderly woman in good health.

This clonotype was seen repeatedly, ten times or more. V and J are TRBV5-1 and TRBJ2-1; 9 nucleotides line up with TRBD2. This CDR3 has 15 residues. Germline CDR1 SGHRS, CDR2 YFSETQ. V shed 3 bases and J 2 bases; nucleotides not matched to a gene: 3. CDR3 loop: CASSSGLATYNEQFF. In nucleotides, the CDR3 is TGCGCCAGCAGCTCGGGACTAGCTACCTACAATGAGCAGTTCTTC.

The chain combines TRBV6-2 or TRBV6-3 with TRBJ2-1; TRBD2 might be the D (6 bases). The germline V gene has CDR1 MNHEY and CDR2 SVGEGT. The CDR3 totals 19 residues. V shed 5 bases and J shed 3 bases, with 26 bases lying between them. Here the CDR3 DNA reads TGTGCCAGCAGTGGGCGGGGAAAATTGCAGAGGTTCGGCTACAATGAGCAGTTCTTC. Protein product: CASSGRGKLQRFGYNEQFF.

This chain connects TRBV19 to TRBJ2-3; D is unclear. V dropped 6 bases and J dropped 0 bases, with 13 bases sitting between them. Germline CDR1 and CDR2: LNHDA and SQIVND (reference sequence). The CDR3 consists of 15 residues. The CDR3 region is CASRLRHPSTDTQYF. The CDR3 DNA is TGTGCCAGTAGACTCCGACACCCTAGCACAGATACGCAGTATTTT.

Only a few counts were recorded for this clonotype. V and J are TRBV18 and TRBJ2-5, with D possibly being TRBD2 (5 bases). Germline loops: CDR1 KGHSH, CDR2 LQKENI. V shed 6 bases and J shed 2 bases, with 19 bases lying between them. There are 16 residues in the CDR3. For the CDR3, the DNA is TGTGCCAGCTCCCAAACATACGGGGATGGGCAAGAGACCCAGTACTTC. Its translation is CASSQTYGDGQETQYF.

This clonotype was counted only a few times. Sequence at one end of the junction differs from germline and may be a read error. CDR3 bases: TGTGCCAGCAGCTTGGCGGGGACAGGGGGCAGACTCTTC. Residues: CASSLAGTGGRLF. The chain carries TRBV5-5 and TRBJ2-1; 12 bases agree with TRBD1. In germline, CDR1 is SGHKS, CDR2 YYEKEE (reference sequence). This CDR3 comprises 13 residues.

CDR3 coding DNA: TGTGCCAGCAGCTCCTACCCAGGGACAGGGAACACCGGGGAGCTGTTTTTT. Its translation is CASSSYPGTGNTGELFF. The chain employs TRBV7-6 and TRBJ2-2; 8 bases are a match to TRBD1. With V trimmed by 4 bases and J by 1 base, 8 bases remained unmatched. This CDR3 is built from 17 residues. The germline CDR1 and CDR2 sequences are SGHVS and FNYEAQ.

This clonotype was picked up many times. J is TRBJ2-3 and V is TRBV7-2; TRBD2 aligns across 15 bases. This CDR3 has 17 residues. The germline CDR1 and CDR2 sequences are SGHTA and FQGNSA. The J segment lost 4 bases and the V segment lost 5 bases, leaving 7 bases of the junction unmatched. CDR3 sequence: CASSRRTSGGGADTQYF. For the CDR3, the DNA is TGTGCCAGCAGCCGTCGGACTAGCGGGGGGGGGGCAGATACGCAGTATTTT.

The chain combines TRBV28 with TRBJ1-2; no firm D call. Between the trimmed V and J ends, which lost 6 bases and 1 base, there was a span of 18 bases. The CDR3 runs to 16 residues. The germline V gene has CDR1 MDHEN and CDR2 SYDVKM. The CDR3 coding sequence is TGTGCCAGCAGCCGACCGCGAGGACTGTTTAACTATGGCTACACCTTC. Amino acid sequence: CASSRPRGLFNYGYTF.

Worth noting for this clonotype: With a much larger clone just one base away, this may be a read error. The chain employs TRBV6-5 and TRBJ2-4; D perhaps matches TRBD2 (6 bases). CDR1 is MNHEY and CDR2 is SVGAGI in the germline V gene. The V gene lost 6 bases and the J gene lost 13 bases, with 19 bases spanning the gap. This CDR3 is 13 amino acids long. The CDR3 nucleotides are TGTGCCAGCAGGGGGGGAAAACAAGACACCCAGTACTTC. Its protein product is CASRGGKQDTQYF.

This clonotype was observed many times. The chain uses TRBV7-9 and TRBJ2-3; D not resolved. Trimming pared 6 bases from V and 7 bases from J, leaving 5 bases between. The germline CDR1 and CDR2 sequences are SEHNR and FQNEAQ (reference sequence). The CDR3 has 10 amino acids. The CDR3: CASRDHTQYF. DNA of the CDR3: TGTGCCAGCAGAGACCATACGCAGTATTTT.